This T cell receptor (beta chain) was observed in a study of T-cell reconstitution after alpha-beta-depleted transplantation in children (dated by TCRdb to 2015 to 2016). Turning to the overall study: Using TCR repertoire profiling, the study quantitatively followed how T-cell immune reconstitution unfolded in children after TCRalphabeta/CD19-depleted allogeneic hematopoietic cell transplantation.

The treatment or condition label on this specimen signifies: allogeneic hematopoietic cell transplantation with graft depleted of TCRalphabeta T cells and CD19 B cells. TCRalphabeta/CD19-depleted allogeneic hematopoietic cell grafts were given to the transplant recipients, all of whom were children. Library preparation was by PCR. Sequencer: Illumina HiSeq 2500. To normalize quantification of the TCRbeta repertoire, the TCR libraries were built with molecular barcoding that relied on unique molecular identifiers. Clones were called with MiXCR by TCRdb after fastp trimmed the public reads at Q25, and only in-frame beta chains were retained. All rows with the same CDR3 protein become a single entry with the most common DNA and genes. The sample profile shows around 700,000 distinct CDR3 sequences; around 13% of them were found once. The ten biggest clones cover 0.79% of the sample. The CDR3 contains 13 residues, cysteine and phenylalanine counted. Of all the DNA, just the CDR3 is kept, 39 bases in frame from base 1. Trimming costs V 5 bases and J 12 bases, and their ends lie 18 bases apart. CDR1 is given as SGHRS and CDR2 as YFSETQ, both from the germline V gene.

Overall study results and their limits: The frequencies of hyperexpanded clones fell over the following months, and after one year, T-cell counts and TCRbeta diversity were mostly attributed to newly produced T cells. Apparently early alphabetaT-cell count recovery about two months after transplant reportedly relied on only several hundred rapidly expanded clones derived from non-depleted graft cells. The high TCRbeta diversity at day 60 in some patients was ascribed to recipient T cells and intrathymic progenitors that had survived conditioning.

This clonotype was detected only a few times. No cognate antigen has been identified for it. No per-base quality is available; no much larger clone lies one base away. This receptor was taken from a girl aged 2-10 years with congenital amegakaryocytic thrombocytopenia, due to receive a stem cell transplant. Here the chain combines TRBV5-1 and TRBJ2-1; the D gene assignment is ambiguous. The sample consisted of PBMCs, taken before TCRalphabeta/CD19-depleted stem cell transplant. In nucleotides, the sequence is TGCGCCAGCAGTAGGCAGAACCAGTGGGGGCAGTTCTTC. This gives the protein CASSRQNQWGQFF.